The 11 T cell receptor beta chains presented below share a single source sample, sequenced in a study of OX40 agonist ivuxolimab in advanced cancers. TCRdb's table, derived via immunoSEQ multiplex PCR, lists solely in-frame clones and lacks some. The sample shows 65,000 to 90,000 clones, 70% to 90% of them seen only once. The source was CD4+ or CD8+ T cells sorted from blood, collected in a trial of the OX40 agonist ivuxolimab. All receptors derive from an adult with an advanced solid tumor such as melanoma, head and neck, liver or kidney cancer.

This rearrangement joins TRBV30 to TRBJ2-2, with 11 bases matching TRBD2. V was pared by 3 bases and J by 4 bases, with 7 bases of the junction left unmatched. The CDR3 consists of 16 residues. In germline, CDR1 is GTSNPN, CDR2 SVGIG (reference sequence). Here the CDR3 DNA reads TGTGCCTGGAGCACTAGCGGGAGCTCGGTCACCGGGGAGCTGTTTTTT. This encodes CAWSTSGSSVTGELFF.

This chain connects TRBV5-6 to TRBJ1-1; D perhaps matches TRBD1 (5 bases). The CDR3 extends over 13 amino acids. CDR1 is SGHDT and CDR2 is YYEEEE in the germline V gene. V shed 3 bases and J shed 4 bases, with 10 bases lying between them. The CDR3 loop is CASSSTALTEAFF. The DNA of the CDR3 is TGTGCCAGCAGCTCGACAGCCCTCACTGAAGCTTTCTTT.

This chain uses TRBV6-1 with TRBJ2-5, with D hard to call. The CDR3 loop spans 13 amino acids. The germline V gene encodes CDR1 MNHNS and CDR2 SASEGT. V lost 0 bases to trimming and J lost 6 bases, with 8 bases between them. CDR3 sequence: CASSEALRKTQYF. CDR3 sequence (DNA): TGTGCCAGCAGTGAAGCGCTTCGGAAGACCCAGTACTTC.

This clone was recorded once. The same CDR3 also results from other DNA sequences found in this sample. The J gene is TRBJ1-5, the V gene TRBV6-5; D unresolved. The CDR3 runs to 13 residues. Germline lookup yields CDR1 MNHEY and CDR2 SVGAGI. Deletions cut 2 bases from V and 6 bases from J, with 8 bases between. The CDR3 sequence is CASSYNPGQPQHF. DNA of the CDR3: TGTGCCAGCAGTTACAACCCAGGTCAGCCCCAGCATTTT.

The V gene is TRBV27, the J gene TRBJ1-1; D remains ambiguous. This CDR3 comprises 14 residues. The germline gives CDR1 MNHEY, CDR2 SMNVEV (reference sequence). The V end was cut by 3 bases, the J end by 4 bases, with 12 bases between. For the CDR3, the DNA is TGTGCCAGCAGTTTGTGGGCAGCGGGCACTGAAGCTTTCTTT. Protein product: CASSLWAAGTEAFF.

This clone is a singleton in its sample. This sequence joins TRBV7-3 and TRBJ2-1; 7 nucleotides agree with TRBD2. CDR1 and CDR2 from the germline V gene are SGHTA and FQGTGA. The CDR3 runs to 18 residues. Losses at the gene ends were 5 bases for V and 4 bases for J; bases not matched to a gene: 17. CDR3 loop: CASSPTRVAGFFYNEQFF. The CDR3 DNA sequence: TGTGCCAGCAGCCCGACGCGAGTAGCGGGTTTCTTTTACAATGAGCAGTTCTTC.

This clone was counted a single time. The rearrangement links TRBV7-8 to TRBJ1-1, with D uncertain. CDR1 is SGHVS and CDR2 is FQNEAQ in the germline V gene. The CDR3 length is 13 residues. Trimming removed 1 base at V and 6 bases at J, with 9 bases between. The DNA of the CDR3 is TGTGCCAGCAGCTTAGAAGGCGTGGCTGAAGCTTTCTTT. Amino acid sequence: CASSLEGVAEAFF.

The gene calls are TRBV5-4 and TRBJ2-7, with D perhaps matching TRBD1 or TRBD2 (6 bases each). The CDR3 has 15 residues. V was shortened by 4 bases and J by 0 bases, with 14 bases between the two germline ends. The germline gives CDR1 SGHNT, CDR2 YYREEE (reference sequence). CDR3 DNA: TGTGCCAGCAGCCCCGGGGGCGCAAGCTCCTACGAGCAGTACTTC. Its translation: CASSPGGASSYEQYF.

This clone has more than one count but fewer than ten. V gene TRBV6-1 combines with J gene TRBJ1-5; no firm D call. V was shortened by 7 bases and J by 6 bases, with 19 bases between the two germline ends. Germline V CDR1 and CDR2: MNHNS, SASEGT. The CDR3 runs 15 residues. The CDR3 reads CASTPGSVLGQPQHF. In DNA, the CDR3 is TGTGCCAGCACCCCCGGTTCAGTGCTCGGTCAGCCCCAGCATTTT.

The chain couples TRBV30 to TRBJ2-7; 7 positions agree with TRBD2. Germline loops: CDR1 GTSNPN, CDR2 SVGIG (reference sequence). This CDR3 spans 12 amino acids. J lost 3 bases, V lost 2 bases, and 1 base had no gene match. The CDR3 loop reads CAWSPGGYEQYF. The CDR3 DNA is TGTGCCTGGAGTCCGGGAGGCTACGAGCAGTACTTC.

The chain recombines TRBV5-1 with TRBJ2-1; 8 bases are shared with TRBD1. CDR1 is SGHRS and CDR2 is YFSETQ in the germline V gene. Germline trimming cut 4 bases from V and 9 bases from J; bases unmatched to any gene: 9. The CDR3 has 14 amino acids. DNA for the CDR3: TGCGCCAGCAGCCACGGGAACAGGGGGATTGAGCAGTTCTTC. Translated, it gives CASSHGNRGIEQFF.